This T cell receptor beta chain stems from a study of T cells in Graves' hyperthyroidism and ophthalmopathy. About the study: Peripheral blood was obtained at initial diagnosis, preceding any treatment. General study points: Researchers report that a 13 V-J model separated ophthalmopathy from stable hyperthyroidism. The blood repertoire included most of the expanded thyroid clonotypes above 0.001.

This clonotype was observed many times. Its matching antigen is unknown. Amplification yielded TCR beta CDR3 regions, with RNA transcripts as the source. HTBI primers were the set used in a first-round RT-PCR of the TCR CDR3. TCRdb reanalysed the multiplex PCR reads using MiXCR and keeps one entry per CDR3 protein. The repertoire includes fewer than 400,000 distinct CDR3 sequences, about 15% of them detected once, and about a quarter sits in the top ten. Those patients with uncontrolled infection, other autoimmune disease, pregnancy or lactation were excluded. V shed 2 bases, J shed 8 bases, and the junction held 8 bases outside the gene matches. CDR3 size: 15 residues. Germline CDR1 is SGHRS and CDR2 is YFSETQ.

The chain is built from TRBV5-1 and TRBJ2-1; 9 bases agree with TRBD2. The specimen was blood. The source of this sequence is a woman in her late teens or twenties with Graves' hyperthyroidism that later progressed to Graves' ophthalmopathy. The CDR3 sequence is CASSFLSGSLDEQFF. The CDR3 nucleotides are TGCGCCAGCAGCTTTCTTAGCGGGAGCTTAGATGAGCAGTTCTTC.